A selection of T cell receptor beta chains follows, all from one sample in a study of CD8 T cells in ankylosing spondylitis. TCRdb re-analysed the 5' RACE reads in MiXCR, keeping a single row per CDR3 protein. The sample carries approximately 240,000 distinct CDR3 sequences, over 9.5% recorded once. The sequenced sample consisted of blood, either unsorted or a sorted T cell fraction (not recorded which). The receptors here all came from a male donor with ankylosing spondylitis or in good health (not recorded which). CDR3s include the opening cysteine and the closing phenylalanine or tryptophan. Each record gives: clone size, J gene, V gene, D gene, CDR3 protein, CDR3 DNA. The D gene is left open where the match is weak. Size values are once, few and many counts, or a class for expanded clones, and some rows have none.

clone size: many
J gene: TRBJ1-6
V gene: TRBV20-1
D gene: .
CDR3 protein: CSARDPYEQGSPLHF
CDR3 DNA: TGCAGTGCTAGAGATCCCTACGAACAGGGTTCACCCCTCCACTTT

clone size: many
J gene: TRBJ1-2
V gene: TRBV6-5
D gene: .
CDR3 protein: CASSYSSRQPTGYGYTF
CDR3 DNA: TGTGCCAGCAGTTACTCGAGTCGACAGCCAACCGGCTATGGCTACACCTTC

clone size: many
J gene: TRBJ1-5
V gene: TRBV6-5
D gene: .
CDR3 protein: CASSYGGGSNQPQHF
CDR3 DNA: TGTGCCAGCAGTTACGGAGGGGGAAGCAATCAGCCCCAGCATTTT

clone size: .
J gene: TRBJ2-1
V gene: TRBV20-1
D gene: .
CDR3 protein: CSASEGGNEQFF
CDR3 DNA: TGCAGTGCTAGTGAGGGGGGCAATGAGCAGTTCTTC

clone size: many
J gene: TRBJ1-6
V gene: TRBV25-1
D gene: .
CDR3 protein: CASRASKDNSPLHF
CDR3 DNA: TGTGCCAGCAGGGCGAGTAAAGATAATTCACCCCTCCACTTT

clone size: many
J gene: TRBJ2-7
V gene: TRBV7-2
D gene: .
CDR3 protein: CASSLKWYTTYEQYF
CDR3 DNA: TGTGCCAGCAGCTTAAAATGGTACACGACCTACGAGCAGTACTTC

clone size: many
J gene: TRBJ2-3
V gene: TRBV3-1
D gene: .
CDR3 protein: CASSQEAGNSTDTQYF
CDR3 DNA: TGTGCCAGCAGCCAAGAGGCGGGAAATAGCACAGATACGCAGTATTTT

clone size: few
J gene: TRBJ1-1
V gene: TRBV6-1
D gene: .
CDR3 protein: CASSRDPDGYEAFF
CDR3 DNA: TGTGCCAGCAGCCGCGATCCCGACGGCTACGAAGCTTTCTTT

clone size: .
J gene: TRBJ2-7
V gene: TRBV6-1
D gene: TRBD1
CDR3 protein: CASRGQGNPYEQYF
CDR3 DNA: TGTGCCAGCAGGGGACAGGGAAACCCCTACGAGCAGTACTTC

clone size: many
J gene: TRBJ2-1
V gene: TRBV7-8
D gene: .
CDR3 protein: CASSPRQVSYNEQFF
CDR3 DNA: TGTGCCAGCAGCCCCAGGCAGGTATCCTACAATGAGCAGTTCTTC

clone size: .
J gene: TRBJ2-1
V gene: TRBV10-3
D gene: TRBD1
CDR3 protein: CAISESRDRATNEQFF
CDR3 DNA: TGTGCCATCAGTGAGTCCCGGGACAGGGCAACCAATGAGCAGTTCTTC

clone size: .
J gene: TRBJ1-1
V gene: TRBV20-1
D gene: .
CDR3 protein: CSAVLGDEAFF
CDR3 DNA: TGCAGTGCGGTATTGGGGGATGAAGCTTTCTTT

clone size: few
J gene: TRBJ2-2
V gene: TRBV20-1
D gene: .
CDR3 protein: CSARDPQGATGELFF
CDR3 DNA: TGCAGTGCTAGAGATCCCCAGGGTGCGACCGGGGAGCTGTTTTTT

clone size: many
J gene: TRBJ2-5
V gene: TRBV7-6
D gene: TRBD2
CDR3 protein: CASSRGGRGTQETQYF
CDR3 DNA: TGTGCCAGCAGCCGGGGGGGGAGGGGGACCCAAGAGACCCAGTACTTC

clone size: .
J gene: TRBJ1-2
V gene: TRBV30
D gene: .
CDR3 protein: CAWSPGGDYGYTF
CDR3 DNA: TGTGCCTGGAGTCCCGGGGGGGACTATGGCTACACCTTC

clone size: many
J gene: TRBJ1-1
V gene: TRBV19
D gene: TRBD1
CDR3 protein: CAISQGARNTEAFF
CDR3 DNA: TGTGCCATTTCACAGGGGGCGAGGAACACTGAAGCTTTCTTT

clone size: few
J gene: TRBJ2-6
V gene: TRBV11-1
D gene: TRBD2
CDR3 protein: CASSFSGLAGVPSGANVLTF
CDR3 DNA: TGTGCCAGCAGCTTTTCGGGACTAGCGGGGGTCCCCTCTGGGGCCAACGTCCTGACTTTC

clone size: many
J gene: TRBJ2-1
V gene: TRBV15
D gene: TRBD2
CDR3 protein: CATSRDRGGSYNEQFF
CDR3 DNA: TGTGCCACCAGCAGAGATCGGGGGGGATCTTACAATGAGCAGTTCTTC

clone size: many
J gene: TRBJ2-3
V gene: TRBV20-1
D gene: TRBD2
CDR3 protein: CSARRLAGGVDTQYF
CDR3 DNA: TGCAGTGCCCGCCGACTAGCGGGGGGCGTAGATACGCAGTATTTT

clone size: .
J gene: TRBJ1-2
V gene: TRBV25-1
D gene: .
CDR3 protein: CASSESPGNMGSGYTF
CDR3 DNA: TGTGCCAGCAGTGAATCTCCAGGGAACATGGGGAGTGGCTACACCTTC

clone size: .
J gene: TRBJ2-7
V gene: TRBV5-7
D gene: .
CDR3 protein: CASSLDAGGANEQYF
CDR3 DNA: TGTGCCAGCAGCTTGGACGCAGGGGGGGCGAACGAGCAGTACTTC

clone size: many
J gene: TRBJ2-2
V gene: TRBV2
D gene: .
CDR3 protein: CASSEQGTNTGELFF
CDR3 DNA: TGTGCCAGCAGTGAACAGGGAACGAACACCGGGGAGCTGTTTTTT

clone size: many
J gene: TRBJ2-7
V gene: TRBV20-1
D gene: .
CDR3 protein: CSARGTLDYEQYF
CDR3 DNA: TGCAGTGCTAGAGGTACTTTGGACTACGAGCAGTACTTC

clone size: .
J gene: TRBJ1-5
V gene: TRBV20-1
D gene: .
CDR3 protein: CSARDGDQPQHF
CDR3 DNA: TGCAGTGCTAGAGATGGGGATCAGCCCCAGCATTTT

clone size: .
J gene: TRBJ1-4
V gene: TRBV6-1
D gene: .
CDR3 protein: CASGRTGPREKLFF
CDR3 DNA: TGTGCCAGCGGCCGGACGGGCCCCCGGGAAAAACTGTTTTTT

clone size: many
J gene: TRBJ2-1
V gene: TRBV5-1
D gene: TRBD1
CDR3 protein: CASGPGTGGNEQFF
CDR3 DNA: TGCGCCAGCGGACCCGGGACAGGAGGTAATGAGCAGTTCTTC

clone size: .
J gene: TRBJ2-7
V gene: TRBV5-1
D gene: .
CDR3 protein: CASSLNRDLEYF
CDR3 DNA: TGCGCCAGCAGCTTGAACCGGGACCTGGAGTACTTC

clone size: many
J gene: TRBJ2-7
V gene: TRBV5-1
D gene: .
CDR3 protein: CASSLDVGGEQYF
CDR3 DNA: TGCGCCAGCAGCTTGGACGTGGGTGGCGAGCAGTACTTC

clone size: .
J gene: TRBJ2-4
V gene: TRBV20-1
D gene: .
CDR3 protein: CSAPTGRENIQYF
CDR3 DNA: TGCAGTGCTCCAACAGGGAGGGAAAACATTCAGTACTTC

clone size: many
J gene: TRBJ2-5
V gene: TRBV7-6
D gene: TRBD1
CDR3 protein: CASTPDREETQYF
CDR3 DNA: TGTGCCAGCACCCCAGACAGGGAAGAGACCCAGTACTTC

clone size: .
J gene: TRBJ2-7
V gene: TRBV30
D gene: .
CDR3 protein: CAVTGTNTYEQYF
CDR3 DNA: TGTGCCGTAACCGGGACCAACACCTACGAGCAGTACTTC

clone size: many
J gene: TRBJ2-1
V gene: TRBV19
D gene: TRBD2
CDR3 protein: CASSQLAGGLNEQFF
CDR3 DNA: TGTGCCAGTAGTCAACTAGCGGGGGGCCTTAATGAGCAGTTCTTC

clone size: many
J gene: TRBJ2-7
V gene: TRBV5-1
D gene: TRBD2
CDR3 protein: CASSLTSGNPEQYF
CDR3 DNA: TGCGCCAGCAGCTTGACTAGCGGGAATCCCGAGCAGTACTTC

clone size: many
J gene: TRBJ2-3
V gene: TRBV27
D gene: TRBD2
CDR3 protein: CASTRSGSLTDTQYF
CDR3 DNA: TGTGCCAGCACCCGAAGCGGGAGTTTGACAGATACGCAGTATTTT

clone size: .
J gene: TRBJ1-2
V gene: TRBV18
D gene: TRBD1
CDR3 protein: CASSPGQDYGYTF
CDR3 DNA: TGTGCCAGCTCCCCGGGACAGGACTATGGCTACACCTTC

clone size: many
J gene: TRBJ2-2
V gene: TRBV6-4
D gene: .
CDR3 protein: CASSDANTGELFF
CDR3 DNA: TGTGCCAGCAGTGACGCGAACACCGGGGAGCTGTTTTTT

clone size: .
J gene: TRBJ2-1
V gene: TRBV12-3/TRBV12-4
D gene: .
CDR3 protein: CASSLGLGEQFF
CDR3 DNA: TGTGCCAGCAGTTTGGGCTTAGGTGAGCAGTTCTTC

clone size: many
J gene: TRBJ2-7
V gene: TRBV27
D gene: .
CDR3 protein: CASSLSAAPAGHEQYF
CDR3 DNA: TGTGCCAGCAGTTTATCAGCGGCCCCCGCAGGCCACGAGCAGTACTTC

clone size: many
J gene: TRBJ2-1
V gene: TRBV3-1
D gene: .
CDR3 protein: CASSQDQGGLLVSEQFF
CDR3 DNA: TGTGCCAGCAGCCAAGATCAAGGGGGACTCCTCGTCAGTGAGCAGTTCTTC

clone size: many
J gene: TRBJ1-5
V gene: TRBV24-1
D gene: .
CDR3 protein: CATSVNLAHRLNQPQHF
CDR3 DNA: TGTGCCACCAGTGTAAATTTGGCTCATCGTCTAAATCAGCCCCAGCATTTT

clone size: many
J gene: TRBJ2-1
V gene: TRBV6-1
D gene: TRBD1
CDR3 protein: CASSPGTEIYNEQFF
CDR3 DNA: TGTGCCAGCAGTCCCGGGACAGAGATCTACAATGAGCAGTTCTTC

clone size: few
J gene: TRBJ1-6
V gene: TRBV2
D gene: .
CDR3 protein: CASIRPETANSPLHF
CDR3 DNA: TGTGCCAGCATTCGACCCGAGACAGCCAATTCACCCCTCCACTTT

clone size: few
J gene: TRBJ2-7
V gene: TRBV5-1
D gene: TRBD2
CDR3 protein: CASSLASGRSYEQYF
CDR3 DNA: TGCGCCAGCAGCTTGGCTAGCGGGAGGTCCTACGAGCAGTACTTC

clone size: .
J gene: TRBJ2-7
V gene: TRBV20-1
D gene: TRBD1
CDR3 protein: CSAKAGTASYEQYF
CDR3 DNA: TGCAGTGCTAAGGCAGGGACAGCTTCCTACGAGCAGTACTTC

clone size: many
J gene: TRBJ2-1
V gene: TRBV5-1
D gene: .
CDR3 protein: CASSLDAVSSYNEQFF
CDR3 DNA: TGCGCCAGCAGCTTGGATGCTGTTAGCTCCTACAATGAGCAGTTCTTC

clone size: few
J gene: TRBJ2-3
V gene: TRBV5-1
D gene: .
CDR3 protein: CASSSTTRDTQYF
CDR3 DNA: TGCGCCAGCAGCTCAACCACAAGGGATACGCAGTATTTT

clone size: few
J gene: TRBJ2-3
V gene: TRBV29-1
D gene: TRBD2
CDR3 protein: CSVLAGITDTQYF
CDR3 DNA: TGCAGCGTTCTAGCGGGGATCACAGATACGCAGTATTTT

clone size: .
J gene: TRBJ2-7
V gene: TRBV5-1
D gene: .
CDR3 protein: CASSLDSGSYEQYF
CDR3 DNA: TGCGCCAGCAGCTTGGACAGCGGGTCCTACGAGCAGTACTTC

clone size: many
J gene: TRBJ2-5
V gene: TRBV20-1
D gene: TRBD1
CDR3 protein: CSVPGQGKETQYF
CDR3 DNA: TGCAGTGTCCCGGGACAGGGGAAAGAGACCCAGTACTTC

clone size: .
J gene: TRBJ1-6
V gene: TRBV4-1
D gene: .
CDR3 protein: CASSQEPLSSYNSPLHF
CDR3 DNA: TGCGCCAGCAGCCAAGAGCCCCTCAGCTCCTATAATTCACCCCTCCACTTT

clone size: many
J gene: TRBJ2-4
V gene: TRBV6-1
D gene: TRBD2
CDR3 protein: CASSELVVAGEAKNIQYF
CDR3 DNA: TGTGCCAGCAGTGAATTGGTGGTAGCGGGAGAGGCCAAAAACATTCAGTACTTC